This T cell receptor beta chain derives from a study of CD8 T cells in Susac syndrome (dated by TCRdb to the late 2010s). Describing the broader study: Repertoire sequencing was used to test whether CD8+ T cell activation and differentiation in Susac syndrome was antigen driven. The clonality of the CD8+ T cell repertoire was compared across some eleven healthy donors, around 14 Susac syndrome patients and roughly 15 multiple sclerosis patients.

Worth noting for this clonotype: Its antigen has not been determined. No qualities accompany the bases; no much larger clone lies one base away.

Peripheral blood CD8+ and CD4+ T cells from healthy donors, Susac syndrome patients and multiple sclerosis patients were profiled using high-throughput TCR beta sequencing. Multiple sclerosis controls were treatment-naive patients with stable or active relapsing-remitting disease fulfilling revised McDonald criteria. Bulk CD8+ and CD4+ T cells were purified magnetically by negative isolation, whereas CD8+ TEMRA cells were enriched by FACS. Blood was collected in EDTA tubes and processed within 24 hours, with PBMCs isolated through density gradient centrifugation. PBMCs destined for TCR sequencing were cryopreserved in liquid nitrogen and later thawed in a 37 °C water bath. The sorted or isolated CD4+, CD8+ and CD8+ TEMRA cells reached a purity of at least 90%. Findings and caveats that apply to the study as a whole: The number of individuals in the TCR sequencing and HLA analysis was recognized as being relatively small.

The CDR3 runs 13 amino acids, cysteine and phenylalanine included. Just the 39-base CDR3 DNA is kept, in frame starting at base 1. From the germline V gene, CDR1 is MNHEY and CDR2 is SVGEGT. Here V drops 4 bases and J drops 5 bases, and the junction holds 2 bases not matched to any gene. RNA was extracted using the RNeasy kit, and roughly 0.45 to 1 microgram was reverse transcribed with random hexamers. TCR beta CDR3 regions were amplified with the immunoSEQ multiplex PCR assay covering 54 Vbeta and 13 Jbeta segments. Bias from PCR amplification was corrected by using a synthetic template baseline for primer optimization and for computational correction. The paper's data handling went like this. Only productive sequences were kept, with reads annotated to V, D and J genes according to IMGT and analyzed in immunoSEQ Analyzer. Clonality was computed as one minus Shannon entropy normalized by log2 of the number of productive unique sequences. For each patient and control, public and private clones were evaluated within the 100 most prevalent clones. Clones were defined as Susac-specific when absent from the healthy and MS cohorts, from fewer than 1,200 published viral clones and from other ImmuneACCESS disease sequences. TCRdb reran the public reads through fastp at Q25 and MiXCR, keeping productive beta chains. Each record represents a unique CDR3 protein, reported with the most common genes and DNA among its rows. The V and J calls shown here were made by TCRdb, not taken from the authors' results. The sample has roughly 150,000 distinct CDR3 sequences on record, approximately 96% of them singletons. The top ten clones comprise around 0.21% of the sample.

The sequence was collected from a human donor with multiple sclerosis. The sequence joins TRBV6-2 or TRBV6-3 to TRBJ2-3; 8 bases in the junction line up with TRBD1. Sequenced input: CD8+ T cells from PBMCs. The CDR3 amino acid sequence is: CASSSDRVDTQYF. The DNA is as follows: TGTGCCAGCAGTTCGGACAGGGTAGATACGCAGTATTTT.